This T cell receptor (beta chain) was retrieved from a study of cytomegalovirus exposure and HLA in healthy donors. General study points: Cytomegalovirus-associated TCR beta chains were listed, numbering approximately 150. Most sequenced TCRs were rare (though some public TCRs occurred in many donors). Reported performance of the classifier showed diagnosis of cytomegalovirus status with high specificity and sensitivity.

The ends were cut back, 1 base at V and 8 bases at J, with 21 bases in the middle. The CDR3 sequence is 17 residues long. Germline lookup yields CDR1 LGHNT and CDR2 FRNRAP. A note on this clone: Antigen unknown.

Amplification used 60 Vbeta primers and 13 Jbeta primers. Sequenced by immunoSEQ multiplex PCR; TCRdb stores in-frame clones only, minus some. The table has some 180,000 clones, roughly 80% seen once. V usage is TRBV12-5 and J usage is TRBJ2-4; no definite D call. The material sequenced was PBMCs. The TCR was taken from a male donor in good health and CMV-seronegative. In DNA form, the CDR3 reads TGTGCTAGTGGTTTGGACGCAGGTTCTGGCGAAGTGGACATTCAGTACTTC. As protein: CASGLDAGSGEVDIQYF.